This TCR beta chain originates from a study of T-cell reconstitution after alpha-beta-depleted transplantation in children. V dropped 7 bases and J dropped 4 bases, with 18 bases sitting between them. The CDR3 runs 15 residues. A TCRbeta library incorporating unique molecular identifiers was prepared. One entry per CDR3 protein, called by TCRdb with MiXCR from the PCR reads. The sample carries approximately 430,000 distinct CDR3 sequences, roughly 17% recorded once. This clonotype has just a few counts. The antigen is unknown. Points from the study as a whole: By one year post-transplant, T-cell counts and diversity largely arose from T cells that were newly produced.

The chain employs TRBV12-3 or TRBV12-4 and TRBJ2-3; D might be TRBD1 or TRBD2, each matching 7 bases. This clonotype was sampled from a boy less than two years old who had a stem cell transplant for Wiskott-Aldrich syndrome, so the T cells may come from the graft donor. Sequencing used PBMCs, mostly from graft donor cells, obtained 360 days after TCRalphabeta/CD19-depleted stem cell transplant. The CDR3 is CASTPTGRVSDTQYF. Written as DNA, the CDR3 is TGTGCCAGCACCCCGACAGGGAGGGTTTCAGATACGCAGTATTTT.